These 8 T cell receptor beta chains share one sample of origin, sequenced in a study of regulatory T cells in long-lasting Graves disease. Building the TCR beta libraries relied on iRepertoire HTBI primers, and CDR3 regions underwent Arm-PCR. MiXCR, run by TCRdb on the multiplex PCR reads, gives a single entry per CDR3 protein. The sample gives 400,000 to 500,000 distinct CDR3 sequences, 22% of which show up once; approximately 14% is in the top ten. Time point described: persistent/refractory GD, antithyroid drugs over 5 years with positive TRAb. Researchers made the TCR library from RNA that was extracted from PBMCs. The material was peripheral blood mononuclear cells (PBMCs), obtained when the disease was refractory, from a patient treated with antithyroid drugs. The receptor source for this set is a female donor with Graves disease.

The chain recombines TRBV18 with TRBJ1-5; weak D call: TRBD1 (6 bases). V dropped 2 bases and J dropped 11 bases, with 16 bases sitting between them. The germline V gene encodes CDR1 KGHSH and CDR2 LQKENI. This CDR3 has 14 residues. CDR3 loop: CASSPSPGENAQHF. CDR3 DNA: TGTGCCAGCTCACCAAGTCCAGGGGAAAACGCCCAGCATTTT.

This clonotype was seen a few times. The V call is TRBV20-1, the J call TRBJ1-2, with 9 bases matching TRBD1. The CDR3 runs 13 residues. Germline CDR1 reads DFQATT; CDR2 reads SNEGSKA (reference sequence). V was clipped by 5 bases and J by 5 bases; unmatched bases: 6. CDR3 amino acids: CSAFTGQGYGYTF. The CDR3 coding sequence is TGCAGTGCTTTTACGGGACAGGGATATGGCTACACCTTC.

There are a few counts of this clonotype. The rearrangement joins TRBV7-9 to TRBJ1-1; D call uncertain. This CDR3 has 16 residues. Trimming cost V 5 bases and J 0 bases, with 16 bases left between them. The germline V gene has CDR1 SEHNR and CDR2 FQNEAQ (reference sequence). The CDR3 bases are TGTGCCAGCAGCCTAGGGAGGAACCTCATGAACACTGAAGCTTTCTTT. Translated, it gives CASSLGRNLMNTEAFF.

This clonotype was recorded at least ten times. V usage is TRBV24-1 and J usage is TRBJ2-7, with unresolved D. The CDR3 is 15 residues long. From germline, CDR1 is KGHDR and CDR2 SFDVKD. V dropped 0 bases and J dropped 2 bases, with 10 bases sitting between them. The CDR3 reads CATSDLNDPPYEQYF. The CDR3 DNA sequence: TGTGCCACCAGTGATTTGAACGACCCTCCCTACGAGCAGTACTTC.

This clonotype was found many times. The V call is TRBV12-3 or TRBV12-4, the J call TRBJ2-7, with D possibly called TRBD1 or TRBD2 (5 bases each). The CDR3 extends over 13 amino acids. Trimming left V 6 bases short and J 6 bases short, with 15 bases between. CDR3 loop: CASRKVPGSEQYF. The CDR3 DNA reads as TGTGCCAGCAGGAAGGTCCCAGGGAGCGAGCAGTACTTC.

Details on this clonotype: This sequence may be a read error, since a much larger clone differs from it by one base. The chain carries TRBV6-5 and TRBJ2-4; TRBD1 or TRBD2 may be the D gene (5 bases each). The assigned J gene may be wrong: the sequence end matches TRBJ2-7 better. Germline-derived CDR1 and CDR2 are MNHEY and SVGAGI. The CDR3 is made up of 14 amino acids. The CDR3 region is CASSYPGPGHEQYF. As DNA, the CDR3 is TGTGCCAGCAGTTACCCGGGACCGGGCCACGAGCAGTACTTC.

The sample holds one count of this clonotype. The J gene is TRBJ2-7, the V gene TRBV7-8; the D is unclear. Trimming pared 6 bases from V and 3 bases from J, leaving 18 bases between. The germline V gene encodes CDR1 SGHVS and CDR2 FQNEAQ. This CDR3 region has 15 residues. The CDR3 DNA follows: TGTGCCAGCAGTCCCCGGAGAGGTCCCTTCTACGAGCAGTACTTC. Its protein product is CASSPRRGPFYEQYF.

There are many counts of this clonotype. The chain is built from TRBV6-1 and TRBJ2-7; D is possibly TRBD1 (5 bases). The CDR3 is made up of 13 amino acids. Germline V gene data show CDR1 as MNHNS and CDR2 as SASEGT. The V end lost 5 bases, the J end lost 3 bases, and 11 bases lay between the germline ends. This CDR3 reads CASSHRPVYEQYF. The CDR3 DNA sequence: TGTGCCAGCAGTCACAGGCCCGTCTACGAGCAGTACTTC.